The 21 T cell receptor beta chains reported below all come from one sample, sequenced in a study of T cell changes during pregnancy in multiple sclerosis. The data were produced by immunoSEQ multiplex PCR, yet TCRdb's version contains in-frame clones alone and is incomplete. The sample has about 29,000 clones, approximately 91% seen once; the top ten hold roughly 7.5%. The sample in question was CD8+ T cells from peripheral blood mononuclear cells, obtained after pregnancy. These receptors originate from a female donor with multiple sclerosis, enrolled in a pregnancy study.

The chain couples TRBV28 to TRBJ2-7, with a tentative D call TRBD1 (6 bases). V lost 4 bases to trimming and J lost 0 bases, with 13 bases between them. Germline-derived CDR1 and CDR2 are MDHEN and SYDVKM. CDR3 length equals 15 residues. In nucleotides, the CDR3 is TGTGCCAGCAGTTCCCGGACAGTTCCCTCCTACGAGCAGTACTTC. Protein product: CASSSRTVPSYEQYF.

The V call is TRBV7-9, the J call TRBJ2-7; the match to TRBD2 covers 9 bases. V shed 3 bases, J shed 3 bases, and the junction held 9 bases outside the gene matches. Germline V gives CDR1 SEHNR, CDR2 FQNEAQ (reference sequence). The CDR3 loop spans 16 amino acids. The CDR3 is CASSFVFSGSFYEQYF. CDR3 nucleotides: TGTGCCAGCAGCTTTGTCTTTAGCGGGAGTTTCTACGAGCAGTACTTC.

This chain connects TRBV7-3 to TRBJ2-1; 8 bases match TRBD2. The CDR3 extends over 13 amino acids. Trimming at V came to 1 base and at J to 10 bases, leaving 3 bases not matched to a gene. Germline assignment: CDR1 SGHTA and CDR2 FQGTGA. Here the CDR3 DNA reads TGTGCCAGCAGCTTAATACGGGAGGGAGAGCAGTTCTTC. Translating it yields CASSLIREGEQFF.

J is TRBJ2-3 and V is TRBV5-1, with 13 bases fitting TRBD2. In germline, CDR1 is SGHRS, CDR2 YFSETQ. The CDR3 is 18 amino acids. Losses at the gene ends were 0 bases for V and 0 bases for J; bases not matched to a gene: 4. CDR3 sequence reads: CASSLGGLAGTSTDTQYF. CDR3 nucleotide sequence: TGCGCCAGCAGCTTGGGGGGACTAGCGGGAACTAGCACAGATACGCAGTATTTT.

The rearrangement uses TRBV19 and TRBJ1-5, with TRBD1 identical over 7 bases. With 5 bases clipped from V and 4 bases from J, the junction kept 8 bases outside the gene matches. The CDR3 consists of 15 residues. Germline V gene sequence: CDR1 LNHDA, CDR2 SQIVND (reference sequence). CDR3 DNA: TGTGCCAGTAGTTGGGACAGCTCCTTAAATCAGCCCCAGCATTTT. This sequence encodes CASSWDSSLNQPQHF.

In its sample, this clone was seen once. The chain carries TRBV4-2 and TRBJ2-2; 10 bases map to TRBD2. Per germline, CDR1 LGHNA and CDR2 YNFKEQ. V trimming: 0 bases; J trimming: 3 bases; junction bases outside the gene matches: 4. The CDR3 is made up of 17 amino acids. Written as DNA, the CDR3 is TGTGCCAGCAGCCAAGATGGAGCGGGAGGGCACACCGGGGAGCTGTTTTTT. As protein: CASSQDGAGGHTGELFF.

This clone was found once. The chain combines TRBV7-3 with TRBJ2-1; 9 nucleotides line up with TRBD1. This CDR3 has 18 residues. Germline loops: CDR1 SGHTA, CDR2 FQGTGA. Trimming took 2 bases from V and 2 from J; bases not matched to a gene: 10. CDR3 in amino acids: CASSLYRLGTGTYNEQFF. The DNA of the CDR3 is TGTGCCAGCAGCTTATATAGATTGGGGACAGGGACCTACAATGAGCAGTTCTTC.

CDR3: CASRTVYEQYF. The DNA for the CDR3 is TGTGCCAGCAGAACAGTTTACGAGCAGTACTTC. The chain uses TRBV6-1 and TRBJ2-7; D is unresolved. Looked up from germline, CDR1 is MNHNS and CDR2 is SASEGT. Deletions cut 6 bases from V and 4 bases from J, with 7 bases between. The CDR3 is 11 amino acids.

The chain is built from TRBV11-2 and TRBJ2-3; possibly TRBD1 for D (6 bases). V lost 5 bases, J lost 5 bases, and 17 bases lay in between. Looked up from germline, CDR1 is SGHAT and CDR2 is FQNNGV. The CDR3 spans 15 residues. The CDR3 reads CASSPGGRIVDTQYF. The DNA of the CDR3 is TGTGCCAGCAGCCCTGGGGGCAGGATTGTAGATACGCAGTATTTT.

The chain carries TRBV4-3 and TRBJ2-1; 11 bases agree with TRBD2. The trim removed 0 bases at V and 0 bases at J, leaving 4 bases unmatched. The V gene's germline CDR1 is LGHNA and CDR2 YSLEER. The CDR3 totals 18 residues. CDR3: CASSQDGTSGNSYNEQFF. The CDR3 DNA reads TGCGCCAGCAGCCAAGATGGGACTAGCGGAAACTCCTACAATGAGCAGTTCTTC.

The genes are TRBV6-1 and TRBJ2-1; D perhaps matches TRBD2 (6 bases). This CDR3 contains 15 residues. CDR1 and CDR2 (germline): MNHNS, SASEGT. V was clipped by 6 bases and J by 2 bases, with 14 bases between them. CDR3 DNA: TGTGCCAGCAGCCCTGGGGTAGCGGCCTACAATGAGCAGTTCTTC. Protein product: CASSPGVAAYNEQFF.

The genes are TRBV28 and TRBJ2-7, with D possibly matching TRBD1 (6 bases). The V and J ends lost 3 bases and 6 bases respectively, with 12 bases between them. Germline V gene lookup returns CDR1 MDHEN and CDR2 SYDVKM. The CDR3 is 13 residues long. The CDR3 sequence is CASSLGDRSEQYF. The CDR3 coding sequence is TGTGCCAGCAGTTTGGGAGACAGGTCCGAGCAGTACTTC.

The chain has TRBV7-9 and TRBJ2-1, with D possibly matching TRBD1 (6 bases). V lost 5 bases, J lost 5 bases, and 16 bases lay in between. The CDR3 is made up of 15 amino acids. Germline V lookup: CDR1 SEHNR, CDR2 FQNEAQ (reference sequence). The CDR3 loop is CASSPDPTGNNEQFF. CDR3 sequence (DNA): TGTGCCAGCAGCCCAGACCCCACAGGGAACAATGAGCAGTTCTTC.

This chain links TRBV4-3 with TRBJ2-5, with D uncertain. The V and J ends lost 0 bases and 11 bases respectively, with 10 bases between them. This CDR3 is 12 amino acids long. CDR1 LGHNA and CDR2 YSLEER come from the germline V gene. The CDR3 sequence is CASSQDGGEQYF. Here the CDR3 DNA reads TGCGCCAGCAGCCAAGATGGTGGTGAGCAGTACTTC.

The rearrangement uses TRBV27 and TRBJ2-1; D possibly corresponds to TRBD2 (5 bases). Trimming stripped 5 bases from V and 8 bases from J, with 16 bases between. The CDR3 covers 14 residues. Germline V CDR1 and CDR2: MNHEY, SMNVEV (reference sequence). The CDR3 DNA reads as TGTGCCAGCAGTACTTTTAACGGGGATGATGAGCAGTTCTTC. Amino acids: CASSTFNGDDEQFF.

This clone was observed once. The CDR3 loop reads CASSQDRASASYEQYF. The CDR3 bases are TGTGCCAGCAGCCAAGATCGGGCTAGCGCCAGCTACGAGCAGTACTTC. The genes are TRBV4-2 and TRBJ2-7; maybe TRBD2 (6 bases). The CDR3 covers 16 residues. The V end was cut by 0 bases, the J end by 3 bases, with 15 bases between. Per germline, CDR1 LGHNA and CDR2 YNFKEQ.

The chain has TRBV10-3 and TRBJ2-7, with TRBD1 as a possible D gene (5 bases). The CDR3 extends over 13 amino acids. The ends were cut back, 2 bases at V and 5 bases at J, with 10 bases in the middle. The germline V gene encodes CDR1 ENHRY and CDR2 SYGVKD. The CDR3 region is CAISEGARNEQYF. In DNA form, the CDR3 reads TGTGCCATCAGTGAGGGGGCGAGGAACGAGCAGTACTTC.

With respect to this clone: Other DNA variants within this sample encode the same CDR3. The V call is TRBV7-9, the J call TRBJ2-7; possibly TRBD2 for D (5 bases). V was shortened by 8 bases and J by 4 bases, with 12 bases between the two germline ends. The CDR3 totals 12 residues. Germline CDR1 reads SEHNR; CDR2 reads FQNEAQ (reference sequence). CDR3: CASSSGLYEQYF. In DNA, the CDR3 is TGTGCCAGCTCGTCAGGACTGTACGAGCAGTACTTC.

V and J are TRBV6-5 and TRBJ2-1; tentative D call: TRBD2 (5 bases). The CDR3 length is 15 residues. The germline gives CDR1 MNHEY, CDR2 SVGAGI. Trimming left V 7 bases short and J 3 bases short, with 16 bases between. CDR3 bases: TGTGCCAGCACCGGCGACGGGATGTTCTACAATGAGCAGTTCTTC. It codes for CASTGDGMFYNEQFF.

The genes are TRBV28 and TRBJ1-1; D gene unclear. V lost 3 bases and J 10 bases, leaving 12 bases between the germline ends. The CDR3 totals 12 residues. CDR1 and CDR2 from the germline V gene are MDHEN and SYDVKM. The CDR3 here is CASSLGRSGAFF. In DNA, the CDR3 is TGTGCCAGCAGTTTGGGCCGGTCCGGAGCTTTCTTT.

The chain combines TRBV27 with TRBJ2-1, with 7 bases aligning to TRBD2. Germline CDR1 MNHEY, CDR2 SMNVEV (reference sequence). The J segment lost 0 bases and the V segment lost 0 bases, leaving 8 bases of the junction unmatched. This CDR3 region has 18 residues. The CDR3 sequence is CASSLSGGGEYSYNEQFF. As DNA, the CDR3 is TGTGCCAGCAGTTTATCGGGGGGAGGGGAGTACTCCTACAATGAGCAGTTCTTC.